Below, one TCR beta chain is given with its context. What antigen it recognizes has not been identified. Per-base quality was not reported, and no clone a single base away is much larger than it. The data originate from a study of cytomegalovirus exposure and HLA in healthy donors (dated 2017 in TCRdb). Regarding the study in general: The 666 repertoires of the first cohort and the 95 to 150 validation repertoires were produced on the same platform, according to a later analysis. The study was designed to test whether signatures of past pathogen exposure could be identified by cataloging public T cell receptors. Along with the approximately 700-subject first cohort, a separate validation cohort of 120 different subjects was used. The study combined high-throughput TCR immunosequencing, statistical association of individual TCRs with disease status, and machine learning to predict cytomegalovirus infection status.

The donors belonged to the validation cohort of 90 to 150 subjects, which was separate from the approximately 700-subject first cohort. The study at large found these results: In both the original and validation cohorts, the classifier was reported to diagnose cytomegalovirus status with high specificity and sensitivity. It was suggested by the authors that the approach could potentially be generalized to other disease states and immunological phenotypes. A later analysis lacked HLA typing for the validation cohort, so it scored co-occurrence in that cohort across all 120 or so repertoires. Across donors, most TCR sequences were observed very rarely, whereas some public TCRs were present in many individuals. The study listed approximately 150 TCR beta chains as associated with cytomegalovirus. A few of the identified cytomegalovirus-associated TCR beta chains were confirmed in vitro to be specific for cytomegalovirus antigens. In a later analysis, TCRs clustered in the first cohort were found to also tend to co-occur in the 120 validation repertoires, with 90% to 95% of cluster scores above 0.

Library construction relied on the immunoSEQ multiplex PCR assay. As for how the authors treated the data: To diagnose cytomegalovirus status from the catalog of TCR beta chain sequences, a statistical classification framework was built. Held by TCRdb, this immuneACCESS table contains in-frame sequences only and omits some clones. Under half of the omission traces to an unresolved V gene where checked; the cause of the rest is unknown. The V and J calls and clone size were taken over from that table, and D and trimming were inferred from the DNA. The sample table shows about 83,000 clones, and about 96% are seen once. 1.3% of the sample is taken by the ten largest. In the germline V gene, CDR1 corresponds to KGHSH and CDR2 to LQKENI. The CDR3 goes from the cysteine to the phenylalanine over 15 residues. Just CDR3 DNA is preserved here, 45 bases in frame from base 1. Between the V and J ends, shortened by 5 bases and 3 bases respectively, the junction contains 14 bases.

Specimen: PBMCs. The TCR was taken from a young woman in good health and CMV-seronegative. The rearrangement joined TRBV18 to TRBJ2-4, and the D gene may be TRBD1, 6 bases matching. The DNA reads TGTGCCAGCTCATTGTTCGACAGGAGCAAAAACATTCAGTACTTC. This is translated as CASSLFDRSKNIQYF.